Shown below are 22 T cell receptor beta chains from a single sample sequenced in a study of shared clonotypes between healthy human individuals. Here immunoSEQ multiplex PCR was the method, and the copy in TCRdb shows in-frame clones only, minus some. The sample lists millions of clones, roughly 93% occurring once. Sequencing input: naive CD4+ T cells from PBMCs. Subset reported: CD45RA+ positively selected. These receptors were taken from a man between 18 and 35 years old in good health. Some clones in this sample may be carry-over from other donors' samples.

This clone was counted once. This chain joins TRBV30 and TRBJ2-7, with D tentatively TRBD1 (6 bases). CDR1 GTSNPN and CDR2 SVGIG come from the germline V gene (reference sequence). CDR3 length: 12 residues. V was shortened by 0 bases and J by 12 bases, with 15 bases between the two germline ends. CDR3: CAWSVQSGQRYF. The CDR3 DNA is TGTGCCTGGAGTGTCCAGTCGGGACAACGGTACTTC. Based on the CDR3 plus reference TRBV30 and TRBJ2-7, the full variable domain is SQTIHQWPATLVQPVGSPLSLECTVEGTSNPNLYWYRQAAGRGLQLLFYSVGIGQISSEVPQNLSASRPQDRQFILSSKKLLLSDSGFYLCAWSVQSGQRYFGPGTRLTVT.

The chain joins TRBV5-1 to TRBJ2-1; 9 bases fit TRBD2. CDR1 is SGHRS, CDR2 YFSETQ, per germline. This CDR3 region has 16 residues. The junction had 6 bases not matched to a gene; V was cut back by 4 bases and J by 1 base. The CDR3 reads CASSPDSGRSYNEQFF. In DNA, the CDR3 is TGCGCCAGCAGCCCCGATAGCGGGAGATCCTACAATGAGCAGTTCTTC.

The rearrangement uses TRBV18 and TRBJ1-5; a weak D match, TRBD1 (5 bases). The CDR3 contains 15 residues. V shed 2 bases and J shed 9 bases, with 17 bases lying between them. CDR1 KGHSH and CDR2 LQKENI come from the germline V gene. This CDR3 reads CASSPVGTDKGPQHF. For the CDR3, the DNA is TGTGCCAGCTCACCAGTTGGGACCGACAAGGGGCCCCAGCATTTT.

The genes are TRBV7-9 and TRBJ2-1, with a possible D match to TRBD2 (6 bases). Germline values: CDR1 SEHNR, CDR2 FQNEAQ (reference sequence). CDR3 size: 13 residues. V lost 5 bases and J 8 bases, leaving 13 bases between the germline ends. CDR3 residues: CASSTGLQDEQFF. In nucleotides, the CDR3 is TGTGCCAGCAGCACGGGACTCCAAGATGAGCAGTTCTTC.

The J gene is TRBJ1-5, the V gene TRBV9; D gene unclear. The V end was cut by 0 bases, the J end by 4 bases, with 8 bases between. This CDR3 has 14 amino acids. In germline, CDR1 is SGDLS, CDR2 YYNGEE. CDR3 sequence (DNA): TGTGCCAGCAGCGTAGAGGCAGCAAATCAGCCCCAGCATTTT. It codes for CASSVEAANQPQHF.

In regard to this clone: Other DNA sequences in this specimen translate into the identical CDR3. The rearrangement links TRBV14 to TRBJ2-3; D not resolved. The CDR3 has 13 residues. Trimming removed 0 bases from V and 6 bases from J, with 7 bases in between. Germline V CDR1 and CDR2: SGHDN, FVKESK. CDR3 nucleotides: TGTGCCAGCAGCCAAGATTTAGTGGATACGCAGTATTTT. Translated, it gives CASSQDLVDTQYF.

V and J are TRBV6-5 and TRBJ2-7; D gene unclear. Germline CDR1 reads MNHEY; CDR2 reads SVGAGI. The CDR3 runs to 13 residues. V was shortened by 5 bases and J by 3 bases, with 11 bases between the two germline ends. CDR3 amino acids: CASSRVFDYEQYF. Written as DNA, the CDR3 is TGTGCCAGCAGTAGGGTCTTCGACTACGAGCAGTACTTC.

The rearrangement uses TRBV7-2 and TRBJ2-1; TRBD2 aligns across 7 bases. Germline V CDR1 and CDR2: SGHTA, FQGNSA. This CDR3 is built from 16 residues. J lost 3 bases, V lost 5 bases, and 10 bases had no gene match. The CDR3 bases are TGTGCCAGCAGCCCTCGCGGGGGAGCAGACTACAATGAGCAGTTCTTC. It yields the protein CASSPRGGADYNEQFF.

This chain connects TRBV11-2 to TRBJ2-1; 8 nucleotides line up with TRBD1. J lost 6 bases, V lost 8 bases, and 12 bases had no gene match. Germline V gene lookup returns CDR1 SGHAT and CDR2 FQNNGV. The CDR3 has 15 residues. The chain's CDR3 is CASADDRDRFNEQFF. Here the CDR3 DNA reads TGTGCCAGCGCGGATGACCGGGACAGGTTCAATGAGCAGTTCTTC.

The chain is built from TRBV19 and TRBJ2-5; D may be TRBD2 (5 bases). Germline assignment: CDR1 LNHDA and CDR2 SQIVND (reference sequence). The CDR3 totals 12 residues. Trimming took 6 bases from V and 5 from J, leaving 10 bases between them. The CDR3 DNA is TGTGCCAGTAGGAGCGGCGGGGAGACCCAGTACTTC. Translated, it gives CASRSGGETQYF.

With regard to this clone: Within the sample, other DNA sequences also encode this same CDR3. This chain joins TRBV5-1 and TRBJ1-1; 7 nucleotides agree with TRBD1. Germline V gives CDR1 SGHRS, CDR2 YFSETQ. The CDR3 spans 14 residues. V gave up 4 bases and J gave up 0 bases; unmatched junction bases: 3. CDR3 amino acids: CASSRGQLNTEAFF. The CDR3 region has the DNA TGCGCCAGCAGCCGGGGACAGTTGAACACTGAAGCTTTCTTT.

Worth noting for this clone: The same CDR3 is also encoded by other DNA sequences in this sample. J is TRBJ2-7 and V is TRBV7-2, with a possible D match to TRBD2 (6 bases). Germline V gives CDR1 SGHTA, CDR2 FQGNSA. The CDR3 length is 13 residues. Trimming stripped 0 bases from V and 4 bases from J, with 7 bases between. DNA for the CDR3: TGTGCCAGCAGCTTAGCGGGACTTTACGAGCAGTACTTC. Protein product: CASSLAGLYEQYF.

The rearrangement uses TRBV30 and TRBJ1-2; D unresolved. This CDR3 has 13 residues. Germline V gene sequence: CDR1 GTSNPN, CDR2 SVGIG (reference sequence). V was cut by 0 bases and J by 7 bases, with 12 bases left in between. The CDR3: CAWSVLLGIGYTF. The CDR3 nucleotides read TGTGCCTGGAGTGTACTTTTGGGGATTGGCTACACCTTC.

The chain's CDR3 is CASSQEKGGQGNQPQHF. The CDR3 bases are TGCGCCAGCAGCCAAGAGAAGGGAGGACAGGGGAATCAGCCCCAGCATTTT. V is TRBV4-1 and J is TRBJ1-5, with 9 bases aligning to TRBD1. The germline CDR1 and CDR2 sequences are MGHRA and YSYEKL. V lost 0 bases, J lost 4 bases, and 7 bases stayed unmatched. This CDR3 has 17 residues.

The chain joins TRBV23-1 to TRBJ1-1; D gene unclear. TRBV23-1 qualifies as an ORF whose function is uncertain. This CDR3 has 16 amino acids. The V end was cut by 11 bases, the J end by 0 bases, with 22 bases between. CDR3 DNA: TGCGCCCCTAGAACCTCCCAAGCACAACTGAACACTGAAGCTTTCTTT. Its translation is CAPRTSQAQLNTEAFF.

The rearrangement links TRBV7-2 to TRBJ2-3; the D is unclear. The germline gives CDR1 SGHTA, CDR2 FQGNSA. The V end lost 2 bases, the J end lost 5 bases, and 8 bases lay between the germline ends. The CDR3 has 13 amino acids. The CDR3 protein is CASSLPPGDTQYF. The CDR3 coding sequence is TGTGCCAGCAGCTTACCCCCGGGAGATACGCAGTATTTT. The variable domain in full, completed from reference TRBV7-2 and TRBJ2-3, reads GAGVSQSPSNKVTEKGKDVELRCDPISGHTALYWYRQSLGQGLEFLIYFQGNSAPDKSGLPSDRFSAERTGGSVSTLTIQRTQQEDSAVYLCASSLPPGDTQYFGPGTRLTVL.

This clone has more than one count but fewer than ten. CDR3: CASSYDRGTDTQYF. In DNA, the CDR3 is TGTGCCAGCAGTTATGACAGGGGCACAGATACGCAGTATTTT. This chain uses TRBV27 with TRBJ2-3, with 7 bases identical to TRBD1. The CDR3 contains 14 residues. J lost 1 base, V lost 4 bases, and 2 bases had no gene match. Per the germline V gene, CDR1 is MNHEY and CDR2 is SMNVEV (reference sequence).

The chain employs TRBV10-3 and TRBJ2-7; D unresolved. Deletions cut 0 bases from V and 3 bases from J, with 15 bases between. CDR1 and CDR2 (germline): ENHRY, SYGVKD. The CDR3 runs 16 residues. DNA for the CDR3: TGTGCCATCAGTGAGTCCGACGCCGCCTACGACTACGAGCAGTACTTC. This sequence encodes CAISESDAAYDYEQYF.

This clone is a singleton in its sample. The rearrangement links TRBV11-3 to TRBJ2-1; 8 bases match TRBD1. CDR1 is SGHNT, CDR2 YENEEA, per germline. Trimming took 0 bases from V and 4 from J; bases not matched to a gene: 5. The CDR3 runs 16 residues. The CDR3 sequence: CASSLEGTGLYNEQFF. The CDR3, as DNA: TGTGCCAGCAGCTTAGAGGGGACAGGCTTGTACAATGAGCAGTTCTTC.

About this clone itself: Other DNA sequences in this specimen translate into the identical CDR3. The chain recombines TRBV5-1 with TRBJ2-3, with 9 bases lining up with TRBD1. Germline V gene lookup returns CDR1 SGHRS and CDR2 YFSETQ. The V and J ends lost 4 bases and 1 base, in that order; junction bases with no gene match: 1. There are 14 residues in the CDR3. CDR3 DNA: TGCGCCAGCAGCACAGGGGGCCGCACAGATACGCAGTATTTT. Translation gives CASSTGGRTDTQYF.

A few counts support this clone. The chain employs TRBV2 and TRBJ1-2; D is perhaps TRBD1 (5 bases). There are 12 residues in the CDR3. The V and J ends lost 6 bases and 6 bases respectively, with 11 bases between them. CDR1 SNHLY and CDR2 FYNNEI come from the germline V gene. DNA for the CDR3: TGTGCCAGCAGGGGGACGCAGAATGGCTACACCTTC. Its protein product is CASRGTQNGYTF.

The chain is built from TRBV6-1 and TRBJ1-5; D is unresolved. CDR1 and CDR2 from the germline V gene are MNHNS and SASEGT. CDR3 length: 14 amino acids. Trimming took 0 bases from V and 4 from J, leaving 7 bases between them. CDR3 sequence: CASSEASGNQPQHF. CDR3 nucleotide sequence: TGTGCCAGCAGTGAAGCGTCCGGGAATCAGCCCCAGCATTTT.